The 25 T cell receptor beta chains listed next were all sequenced from one sample in a study of human T cells and chemical hapten exposure. In TCRdb, the RACE reads were re-called with MiXCR into one record per CDR3 protein. The repertoire holds roughly 39,000 distinct CDR3 sequences, with about 12% as singletons. Regarding time point: patch test 3, about 24 weeks after DPC sensitization. The treatment was: therapeutic diphenylcyclopropenone sensitization with weekly scalp DPC. Sequencing started from total RNA isolated from unfractionated whole blood. The sequencing here drew on whole blood, taken in connection with sensitization to the hapten diphenylcyclopropenone (DPC). These receptors originate from a woman aged 35 to 49 with alopecia areata. Some clones in this sample may be carry-over from other donors' samples.

This clonotype was found many times. This sequence joins TRBV18 and TRBJ2-7; D may be TRBD1 (5 bases). The CDR3 loop spans 17 amino acids. Trimming cost V 0 bases and J 0 bases, with 15 bases left between them. Germline CDR1 reads KGHSH; CDR2 reads LQKENI. CDR3 sequence: CASSPPTFDRLSYEQYF. The CDR3, as DNA: TGTGCCAGCTCACCACCGACTTTCGACAGACTCTCCTACGAGCAGTACTTC. Full variable domain (missing parts from reference TRBV18 and TRBJ2-7): NAGVMQNPRHLVRRRGQEARLRCSPMKGHSHVYWYRQLPEEGLKFMVYLQKENIIDESGMPKERFSAEFPKEGPSILRIQQVVRGDSAAYFCASSPPTFDRLSYEQYFGPGTRLTVT.

J is TRBJ2-1 and V is TRBV9, with 10 bases aligning to TRBD1. Germline trimming cut 5 bases from V and 6 bases from J; bases unmatched to any gene: 8. The germline V gene has CDR1 SGDLS and CDR2 YYNGEE. The CDR3 runs 15 residues. CDR3 protein: CASSAGQGVSNEQFF. CDR3 sequence (DNA): TGTGCCAGCAGTGCCGGACAGGGGGTAAGCAATGAGCAGTTCTTC. Full variable domain (outside the CDR3, taken from reference TRBV9 and TRBJ2-1): DSGVTQTPKHLITATGQRVTLRCSPRSGDLSVYWYQQSLDQGLQFLIQYYNGEERAKGNILERFSAQQFPDLHSELNLSSLELGDSALYFCASSAGQGVSNEQFFGPGTRLTVL.

At least ten counts were recorded for this clonotype. The rearrangement links TRBV7-9 to TRBJ2-7; 7 nucleotides agree with TRBD1. Germline values: CDR1 SEHNR, CDR2 FQNEAQ (reference sequence). CDR3 length: 14 residues. The V and J ends lost 2 bases and 5 bases, in that order; junction bases with no gene match: 6. The CDR3 coding sequence is TGTGCCAGCAGCTTATCCAGACAGGGCGACGAGCAGTACTTC. Translating it yields CASSLSRQGDEQYF. The full variable domain, with the rest looked up from reference TRBV7-9 and TRBJ2-7, is DTGVSQNPRHKITKRGQNVTFRCDPISEHNRLYWYRQTLGQGPEFLTYFQNEAQLEKSRLLSDRFSAERPKGSFSTLEIQRTEQGDSAMYLCASSLSRQGDEQYFGPGTRLTVT.

The table lists this clonotype with many counts. The rearrangement uses TRBV9 and TRBJ2-2, with 9 positions matching TRBD1. The CDR3 contains 16 residues. V lost 1 base to trimming and J lost 3 bases; unmatched junction nucleotides: 4. Germline CDR1 reads SGDLS; CDR2 reads YYNGEE. The CDR3: CASSVSRTGDTGELFF. CDR3 sequence (DNA): TGTGCCAGCAGCGTAAGCAGGACAGGGGACACCGGGGAGCTGTTTTTT.

V is TRBV28 and J is TRBJ2-7; D unresolved. Germline CDR1 MDHEN, CDR2 SYDVKM. V gave up 5 bases and J gave up 1 base, with 12 bases separating them. This CDR3 spans 14 amino acids. CDR3 nucleotides: TGTGCCAGCAGTCACGGTGGGGAATCCTACGAGCAGTACTTC. It specifies CASSHGGESYEQYF. Filled out from reference TRBV28 and TRBJ2-7, the complete variable domain reads DVKVTQSSRYLVKRTGEKVFLECVQDMDHENMFWYRQDPGLGLRLIYFSYDVKMKEKGDIPEGYSVSREKKERFSLILESASTNQTSMYLCASSHGGESYEQYFGPGTRLTVT.

This clonotype appeared many times. The V gene is TRBV7-8, the J gene TRBJ2-1, with 9 bases that match TRBD2. Germline V gives CDR1 SGHVS, CDR2 FQNEAQ. V lost 5 bases to trimming and J lost 3 bases; unmatched junction nucleotides: 14. This CDR3 region has 18 residues. For the CDR3, the DNA is TGTGCCAGCAGCCGCCGACTAGCGGAGACTGGAGTCTACAATGAGCAGTTCTTC. As protein: CASSRRLAETGVYNEQFF.

This clonotype was counted at least ten times. The V and J genes are TRBV11-2 and TRBJ1-2, with TRBD1 as a possible D gene (5 bases). This CDR3 region has 15 residues. Germline V gene data show CDR1 as SGHAT and CDR2 as FQNNGV. V lost 2 bases and J 5 bases, leaving 15 bases between the germline ends. CDR3 region: CASSLRGGWAYGYTF. The DNA of the CDR3 is TGTGCCAGCAGCTTAAGGGGCGGTTGGGCGTATGGCTACACCTTC.

This clonotype has a count of ten or more. The chain is built from TRBV10-2 and TRBJ1-1, with D perhaps TRBD1 (6 bases). The CDR3 sequence is 18 residues long. V dropped 2 bases and J dropped 0 bases, with 19 bases sitting between them. The germline V gene has CDR1 WSHSY and CDR2 SAAADI. The CDR3 nucleotides read TGCGCCAGCAGTGAGCGGGGAACAGGGACCTTCATGAACACTGAAGCTTTCTTT. Translation: CASSERGTGTFMNTEAFF.

J is TRBJ1-1 and V is TRBV7-9; perhaps TRBD1 as D (5 bases). CDR1 is SEHNR and CDR2 is FQNEAQ in the germline V gene (reference sequence). This CDR3 contains 15 residues. V gave up 8 bases and J gave up 0 bases, with 16 bases separating them. The CDR3 coding sequence is TGTGCCAGCGGGACCCTCTCTAGCATGAACACTGAAGCTTTCTTT. Protein: CASGTLSSMNTEAFF. Supplemented by reference TRBV7-9 and TRBJ1-1, the full variable domain reads DTGVSQNPRHKITKRGQNVTFRCDPISEHNRLYWYRQTLGQGPEFLTYFQNEAQLEKSRLLSDRFSAERPKGSFSTLEIQRTEQGDSAMYLCASGTLSSMNTEAFFGQGTRLTVV.

J is TRBJ1-1 and V is TRBV6-5; D is unclear. This CDR3 is built from 14 residues. Germline V gene data show CDR1 as MNHEY and CDR2 as SVGAGI. Trimming cost V 2 bases and J 1 base, with 8 bases left between them. CDR3 DNA sequence: TGTGCCAGCAGTTACAGAGGGCCGAACACTGAAGCTTTCTTT. It yields the protein CASSYRGPNTEAFF.

Many counts were recorded for this clonotype. The chain uses TRBV18 and TRBJ1-1; the D gene is possibly TRBD1 (6 bases). This CDR3 has 15 amino acids. V was cut by 4 bases and J by 2 bases, with 14 bases left in between. CDR1 is KGHSH and CDR2 is LQKENI in the germline V gene. CDR3 sequence reads: CASSLQGPVNTEAFF. CDR3 nucleotides: TGTGCCAGCTCACTACAGGGACCAGTAAACACTGAAGCTTTCTTT.

This clonotype was counted many times. The V call is TRBV7-2, the J call TRBJ2-1, with D unclear. Germline CDR1 is SGHTA and CDR2 is FQGNSA. V was pared by 1 base and J by 5 bases, with 6 bases between. This CDR3 has 13 residues. The CDR3 nucleotides are TGTGCCAGCAGCTTAGGCCCCAACAATGAGCAGTTCTTC. Amino acid sequence: CASSLGPNNEQFF.

This clonotype appeared a few times. CDR3 bases: TGCAGCGTCGCTAAGACCGGAAAAAAGCAGTACTTC. Residues: CSVAKTGKKQYF. The chain carries TRBV29-1 and TRBJ2-7; D is unclear. V lost 6 bases, J lost 8 bases, and 17 bases lay in between. Germline V gene sequence: CDR1 SQVTM, CDR2 ANQGSEA. CDR3 length equals 12 residues.

This clonotype came up many times. The chain employs TRBV9 and TRBJ1-1; weak D call: TRBD1 (5 bases). The germline V gene has CDR1 SGDLS and CDR2 YYNGEE. Trimming shortened V by 0 bases and J by 5 bases, and 8 bases separated the two germline ends. This CDR3 contains 13 residues. The CDR3 is CASSVGQGTEAFF. CDR3 in DNA: TGTGCCAGCAGCGTAGGGCAGGGAACTGAAGCTTTCTTT. Based on the CDR3 plus reference TRBV9 and TRBJ1-1, the full variable domain is DSGVTQTPKHLITATGQRVTLRCSPRSGDLSVYWYQQSLDQGLQFLIQYYNGEERAKGNILERFSAQQFPDLHSELNLSSLELGDSALYFCASSVGQGTEAFFGQGTRLTVV.

The chain uses TRBV4-2 and TRBJ2-7; D is unclear. This CDR3 spans 13 amino acids. V gave up 5 bases and J gave up 4 bases, with 12 bases separating them. CDR1 and CDR2 (germline): LGHNA, YNFKEQ. DNA of the CDR3: TGTGCCAGCAGCTCGGCTATGGCTTACGAGCAGTACTTC. It yields the protein CASSSAMAYEQYF.

This clonotype was counted at least ten times. This chain joins TRBV19 and TRBJ2-2, with 10 bases aligning to TRBD2. The trim removed 0 bases at V and 0 bases at J, leaving 4 bases unmatched. CDR1 and CDR2 (germline): LNHDA, SQIVND (reference sequence). The CDR3 spans 18 residues. CDR3 sequence (DNA): TGTGCCAGTAGTATAGATCCAGCGGGAGGGCCGAACACCGGGGAGCTGTTTTTT. It encodes CASSIDPAGGPNTGELFF.

V is TRBV7-9 and J is TRBJ2-5, with TRBD2 matching 9 bases. V shed 5 bases, J shed 4 bases, and the junction held 8 bases outside the gene matches. Looked up from germline, CDR1 is SEHNR and CDR2 is FQNEAQ (reference sequence). The CDR3 spans 15 residues. The CDR3 region is CASSQLAGQGETQYF. Written as DNA, the CDR3 is TGTGCCAGCAGCCAACTAGCGGGCCAGGGAGAGACCCAGTACTTC.

This clonotype was seen repeatedly, ten times or more. The chain couples TRBV19 to TRBJ1-2, with 7 bases that match TRBD1. The CDR3 runs 13 residues. Trimming cost V 7 bases and J 3 bases; bases outside gene matches: 5. From germline, CDR1 is LNHDA and CDR2 SQIVND (reference sequence). The CDR3 nucleotides read TGTGCCAGTAACGGACAGGATCACTATGGCTACACCTTC. This codes for CASNGQDHYGYTF.

V is TRBV9 and J is TRBJ2-6; a possible D gene is TRBD1 (5 bases). The ends were cut back, 7 bases at V and 4 bases at J, with 12 bases in the middle. There are 14 residues in the CDR3. The germline V gene has CDR1 SGDLS and CDR2 YYNGEE. The DNA of the CDR3 is TGTGCCAGCTCCGTAGGGGCCGGGGCCAACGTCCTGACTTTC. Amino acids: CASSVGAGANVLTF.

This clonotype was counted between two and nine times. The rearrangement links TRBV10-2 to TRBJ1-5; D is unclear. The CDR3 length is 8 residues. Trimming removed 8 bases at V and 8 bases at J, with 1 base between. The V gene's germline CDR1 is WSHSY and CDR2 SAAADI. CDR3 protein: CASEPQHF. The CDR3 DNA sequence: TGCGCCAGCGAGCCCCAGCATTTT.

This clonotype was counted many times. CDR3 region: CASSLGLDGGELFF. The DNA for the CDR3 is TGTGCCAGCAGCCTGGGACTAGACGGCGGGGAGCTGTTTTTT. V usage is TRBV7-2 and J usage is TRBJ2-2; 8 bases are shared with TRBD2. Losses at the gene ends were 5 bases for V and 7 bases for J; bases not matched to a gene: 6. The CDR3 extends over 14 amino acids. The germline gives CDR1 SGHTA, CDR2 FQGNSA.

This clonotype has more than one count but fewer than ten. V gene TRBV20-1 combines with J gene TRBJ2-3; 8 nucleotides agree with TRBD1. Germline lookup yields CDR1 DFQATT and CDR2 SNEGSKA (reference sequence). The CDR3 sequence is 16 residues long. V lost 3 bases to trimming and J lost 0 bases; unmatched junction nucleotides: 8. This CDR3 is CSARDRVKSSTDTQYF. DNA for the CDR3: TGCAGTGCTAGGGACAGGGTTAAGTCAAGCACAGATACGCAGTATTTT.

This chain uses TRBV10-3 with TRBJ2-1, with D possibly TRBD2 on 5 matching bases. The CDR3 runs 12 residues. V shed 2 bases and J shed 10 bases, with 9 bases lying between them. Germline V CDR1 and CDR2: ENHRY, SYGVKD. The CDR3 sequence: CAISEPQREQFF. Written as DNA, the CDR3 is TGTGCCATCAGTGAGCCGCAGCGGGAGCAGTTCTTC.

This clonotype was recorded a few times. The CDR3 DNA reads as TGCAGTGCTATGGGGCTATCCAACTATGGCTACACCTTC. Translating gives CSAMGLSNYGYTF. The genes are TRBV20-1 and TRBJ1-2; perhaps TRBD1 as D (5 bases). The germline V gene has CDR1 DFQATT and CDR2 SNEGSKA (reference sequence). Trimming stripped 4 bases from V and 2 bases from J, with 11 bases between. The CDR3 is 13 residues long.

This clonotype was recorded many times. The CDR3 is CASSIGGDGSNQPQHF. The CDR3 DNA reads as TGTGCCAGTAGCATTGGGGGGGACGGGAGCAATCAGCCCCAGCATTTT. The rearrangement uses TRBV19 and TRBJ1-5; tentative D call: TRBD1 (5 bases). V shed 6 bases and J shed 1 base, with 16 bases lying between them. Germline assignment: CDR1 LNHDA and CDR2 SQIVND (reference sequence). CDR3 length: 16 amino acids.